This paragraph reports one T cell receptor beta chain. Its specificity is not known. This sample is part of a study of shared clonotypes between healthy human individuals. Overall study results and limits: Sampling included only blood; tissue repertoires likely differ. Relative to their counterparts shared across all four donors, non-shared clonotypes exhibited diminished generation probabilities.

Germline V gives CDR1 SEHNR, CDR2 FQNEAQ (reference sequence). V was pared by 6 bases and J by 4 bases, with 15 bases of the junction left unmatched. There are 17 residues in the CDR3. Researchers divided each subset's genomic DNA evenly across several immunoSEQ plates. Here immunoSEQ multiplex PCR was the method, and the copy in TCRdb shows in-frame clones only, minus some. This table holds over 850,000 clones, 75% to 85% found once. The chain carries TRBV7-9 and TRBJ2-1; 7 bases map to TRBD2. The source of this sequence is a young man in good health. Some clones in this sample may be carry-over from other donors' samples. Sequencing used memory CD4+ T cells from PBMCs. The subset: CD45RA-negative fraction. CDR3: CASRSSSGTTAYNEQFF. As DNA, the CDR3 is TGTGCCAGCAGGTCCTCGTCCGGGACTACCGCTTACAATGAGCAGTTCTTC.